These T cell receptor beta chains were read from a single sample in a study of cytomegalovirus exposure and HLA in healthy donors. Libraries were prepared by immunoSEQ multiplex PCR; TCRdb keeps only in-frame clonotypes and omits some of them. This sample carries about 250,000 clones, more than 85% of them seen once, and the ten largest clones take more than 10%. Sequences were obtained from PBMCs. These receptors were taken from a man younger than 30 in good health and CMV-seropositive. The conserved cysteine and the conserved F or W are not part of the CDR3 here.

cdr3_length	v_call	j_call	cdr3_aa
9	TRBV1	TRBJ1-2	TSTHRDGYT
14	TRBV9	TRBJ1-4	ASSVEGGSANEKLF
9	TRBV25-1	TRBJ2-3	ASKTSGLQY
11	TRBV2	TRBJ1-1	ASNSYRNTEAF
11	TRBV6-5	TRBJ2-7	ASSRTGWDEQY
13	TRBV15	TRBJ2-2	ATTSGRAVTGELF
14	TRBV27	TRBJ2-1	ASSLLQGERGPEQF
12	TRBV28	TRBJ2-7	ASSYAGRSYEQY
14	TRBV4-1	TRBJ2-6	ASSQVGASGANVLT
12	TRBV5-1	TRBJ2-7	ASSLQHGSDEQY
13	TRBV27	TRBJ2-7	ASSLSGKSSYEQY
11	TRBV27	TRBJ2-5	ASSLSMEETQY
11	TRBV19	TRBJ2-7	ASSISRLGEQY
12	TRBV7-2	TRBJ1-2	ASSFTGTNYGYT
9	TRBV20-1	TRBJ2-7	SVTHSYEQY
16	TRBV30	TRBJ1-2	AWSVSPNRGLSIYGYT
14	TRBV27	TRBJ2-2	ASSLTTVPPTGELF
13	TRBV13	TRBJ2-1	ASSLGDRVYNEQF
13	TRBV27	TRBJ1-5	ASSPDMLSNQPQH
12	TRBV6-6	TRBJ1-5	ASNRQRYNQPQH
11	TRBV29-1	TRBJ2-2	SVTGLNTGELF
14	TRBV5-6	TRBJ2-3	ASSTLLAGGEDTQY
13	TRBV28	TRBJ2-7	ASRPPGLHTYEQY
14	TRBV11-2	TRBJ2-2	ASGPGSQPSTGELF
10	TRBV25-1	TRBJ2-7	ASSGLVNEQY
13	TRBV27	TRBJ1-1	ASSPHDSMNTEAF
12	TRBV5-4	TRBJ2-1	ASSWPGQQIEQF
13	TRBV11-2	TRBJ2-1	ASAYSGNTYNEQF
16	TRBV6-1	TRBJ2-7	ASSASGTDPKGSYEQY
11	TRBV10-3	TRBJ2-7	AISESKLSEQY
12	TRBV28	TRBJ2-2	ATRLAGGSGELF
12	TRBV27	TRBJ2-1	ASSKDWEHNEQF
14	TRBV5-1	TRBJ1-1	ASSLRAATRNTEAF
12	TRBV2	TRBJ2-3	ASRETTPLDTQY
12	TRBV29-1	TRBJ2-3	SVGKGMGTDTQY
11	TRBV5-1	TRBJ2-1	ASSQSRPNEQF
15	TRBV10-3	TRBJ1-1	AISESRGADLNTEAF
13	TRBV9	TRBJ2-2	ASTEGLAPPGELF
12	TRBV6-5	TRBJ1-1	ASTIDRENTEAF
13	TRBV9	TRBJ2-7	ASSEVSDREEEQY
15	TRBV13	TRBJ2-1	ASSPAGLAGEGNEQF
12	TRBV19	TRBJ2-1	ASRVAGGPNEQF
13	TRBV5-1	TRBJ1-2	ASSSGTSDNYGYT
10	TRBV7-9	TRBJ2-1	ASSEMGSEQF
14	TRBV19	TRBJ1-1	ASSRNPGTANTEAF
12	TRBV11-2	TRBJ2-2	ASLAGTNTGELF
12	TRBV11-2	TRBJ1-2	ASSPRGLNYGYT
11	TRBV4-3	TRBJ2-5	ASSQDMVKTQY
13	TRBV4-2	TRBJ2-1	ASSQDESSYNEQF
12	TRBV27	TRBJ1-2	ASSSGDLRGGYT
16	TRBV19	TRBJ2-1	ASKMGNRTVSSYNEQF
12	TRBV2	TRBJ1-2	ASRGQGLNYGYT
14	TRBV27	TRBJ2-7	ASSFGLGGSVYEQY
9	TRBV2	TRBJ1-5	ASGFNQPQH
11	TRBV5-6	TRBJ2-1	ASSPTGRNEQF
11	TRBV30	TRBJ2-7	AWRTDRTYEQY